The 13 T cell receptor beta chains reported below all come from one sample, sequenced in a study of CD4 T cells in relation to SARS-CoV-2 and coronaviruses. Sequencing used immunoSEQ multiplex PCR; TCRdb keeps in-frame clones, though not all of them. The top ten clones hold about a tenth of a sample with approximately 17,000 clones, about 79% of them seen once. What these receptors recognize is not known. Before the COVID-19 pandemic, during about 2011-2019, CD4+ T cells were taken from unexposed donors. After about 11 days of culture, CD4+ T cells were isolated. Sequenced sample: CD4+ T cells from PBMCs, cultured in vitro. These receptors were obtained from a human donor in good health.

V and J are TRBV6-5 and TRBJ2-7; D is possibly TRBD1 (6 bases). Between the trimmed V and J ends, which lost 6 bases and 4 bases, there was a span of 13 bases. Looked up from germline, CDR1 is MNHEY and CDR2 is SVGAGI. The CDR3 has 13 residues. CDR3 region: CASSIEGGYEQYF. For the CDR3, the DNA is TGTGCCAGCAGCATAGAAGGGGGATACGAGCAGTACTTC.

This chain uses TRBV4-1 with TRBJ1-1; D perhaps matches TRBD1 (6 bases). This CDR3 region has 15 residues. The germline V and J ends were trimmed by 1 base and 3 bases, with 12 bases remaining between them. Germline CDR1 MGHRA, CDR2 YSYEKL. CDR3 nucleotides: TGCGCCAGCAGCCAAGGGCAGGGGAGGGACACTGAAGCTTTCTTT. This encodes CASSQGQGRDTEAFF.

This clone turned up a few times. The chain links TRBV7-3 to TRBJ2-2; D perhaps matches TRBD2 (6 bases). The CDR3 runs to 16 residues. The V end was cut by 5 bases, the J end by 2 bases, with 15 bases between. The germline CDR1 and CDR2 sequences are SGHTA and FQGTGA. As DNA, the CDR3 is TGTGCCAGCAGCCCTAAAGCTGGACTAAACACCGGGGAGCTGTTTTTT. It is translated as CASSPKAGLNTGELFF.

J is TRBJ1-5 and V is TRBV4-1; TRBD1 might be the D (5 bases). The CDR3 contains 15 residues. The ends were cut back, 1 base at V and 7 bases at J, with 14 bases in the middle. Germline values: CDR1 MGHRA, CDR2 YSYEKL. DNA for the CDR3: TGCGCCAGCAGCCAAGGAAGGGGCGCGGGGCAGCCCCAGCATTTT. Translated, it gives CASSQGRGAGQPQHF.

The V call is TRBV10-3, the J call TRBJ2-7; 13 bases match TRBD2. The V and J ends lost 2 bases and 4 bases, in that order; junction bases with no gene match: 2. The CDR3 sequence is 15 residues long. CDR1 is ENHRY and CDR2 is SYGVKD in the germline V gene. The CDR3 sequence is CAISEGLAGEYEQYF. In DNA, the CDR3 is TGTGCCATCAGTGAGGGACTAGCGGGAGAGTACGAGCAGTACTTC.

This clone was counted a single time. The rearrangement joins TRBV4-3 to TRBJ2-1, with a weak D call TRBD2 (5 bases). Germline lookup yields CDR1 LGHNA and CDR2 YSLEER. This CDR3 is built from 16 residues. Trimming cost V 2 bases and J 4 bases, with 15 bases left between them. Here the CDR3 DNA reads TGCGCCAGCAGCCAACAAAGTGGTGGACTTTACAATGAGCAGTTCTTC. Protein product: CASSQQSGGLYNEQFF.

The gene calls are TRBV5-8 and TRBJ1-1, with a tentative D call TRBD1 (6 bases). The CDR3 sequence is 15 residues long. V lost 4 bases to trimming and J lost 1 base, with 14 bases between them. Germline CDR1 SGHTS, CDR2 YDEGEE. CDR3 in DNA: TGTGCCAGCAGCCCTAGATGGGGGGCGAACACTGAAGCTTTCTTT. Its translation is CASSPRWGANTEAFF.

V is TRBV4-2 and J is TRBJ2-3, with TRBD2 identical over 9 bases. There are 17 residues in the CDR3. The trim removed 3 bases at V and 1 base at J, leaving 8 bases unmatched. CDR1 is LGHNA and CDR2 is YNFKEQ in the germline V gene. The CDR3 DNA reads TGTGCCAGCAGCCAGGGCCCGACTAGCGGACGCACAGATACGCAGTATTTT. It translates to CASSQGPTSGRTDTQYF.

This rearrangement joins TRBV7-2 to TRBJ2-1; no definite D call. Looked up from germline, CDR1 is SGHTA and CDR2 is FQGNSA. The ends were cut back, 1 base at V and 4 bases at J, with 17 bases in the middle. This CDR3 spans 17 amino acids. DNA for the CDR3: TGTGCCAGCAGCTTAGGCCCACGCGTAAGAATGTACAATGAGCAGTTCTTC. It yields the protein CASSLGPRVRMYNEQFF.

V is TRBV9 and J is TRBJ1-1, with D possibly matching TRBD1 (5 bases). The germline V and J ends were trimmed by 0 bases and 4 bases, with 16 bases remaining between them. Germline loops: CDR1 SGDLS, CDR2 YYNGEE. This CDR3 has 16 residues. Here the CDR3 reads CASSVDDPGGGTEAFF. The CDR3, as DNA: TGTGCCAGCAGCGTAGACGACCCGGGGGGGGGCACTGAAGCTTTCTTT.

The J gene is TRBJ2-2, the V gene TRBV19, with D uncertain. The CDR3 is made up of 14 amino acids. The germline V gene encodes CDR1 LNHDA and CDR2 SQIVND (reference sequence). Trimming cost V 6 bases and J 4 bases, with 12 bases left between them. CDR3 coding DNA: TGTGCCAGTAGACGTCAGGAAAGCACCGGGGAGCTGTTTTTT. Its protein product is CASRRQESTGELFF.

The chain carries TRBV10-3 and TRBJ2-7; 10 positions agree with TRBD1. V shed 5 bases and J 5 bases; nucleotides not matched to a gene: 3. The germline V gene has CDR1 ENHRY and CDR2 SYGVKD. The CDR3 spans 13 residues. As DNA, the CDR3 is TGTGCCATCAGTACCGGGACAGGGGACGAGCAGTACTTC. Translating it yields CAISTGTGDEQYF.

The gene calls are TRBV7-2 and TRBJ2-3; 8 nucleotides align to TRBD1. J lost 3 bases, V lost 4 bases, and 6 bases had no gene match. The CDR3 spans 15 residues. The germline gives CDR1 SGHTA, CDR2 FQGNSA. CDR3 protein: CASSSGQGLTDTQYF. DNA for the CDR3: TGTGCCAGCAGCTCCGGACAGGGTCTGACAGATACGCAGTATTTT.